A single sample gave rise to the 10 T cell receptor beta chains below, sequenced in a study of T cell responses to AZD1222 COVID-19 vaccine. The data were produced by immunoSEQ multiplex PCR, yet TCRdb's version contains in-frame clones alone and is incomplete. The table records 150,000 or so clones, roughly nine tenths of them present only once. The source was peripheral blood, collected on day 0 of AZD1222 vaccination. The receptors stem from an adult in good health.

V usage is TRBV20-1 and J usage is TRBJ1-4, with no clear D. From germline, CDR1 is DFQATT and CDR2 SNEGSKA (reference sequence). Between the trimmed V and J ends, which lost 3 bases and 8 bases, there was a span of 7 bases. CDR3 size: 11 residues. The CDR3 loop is CSASSGEKLFF. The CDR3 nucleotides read TGCAGTGCTAGTTCCGGGGAAAAACTGTTTTTT.

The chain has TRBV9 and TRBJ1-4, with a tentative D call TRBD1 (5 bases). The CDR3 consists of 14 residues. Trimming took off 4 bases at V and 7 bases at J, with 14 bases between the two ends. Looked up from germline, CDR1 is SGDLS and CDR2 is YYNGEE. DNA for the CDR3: TGTGCCAGCAGCACCGCGACGGGGGTTGAAAAACTGTTTTTT. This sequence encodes CASSTATGVEKLFF.

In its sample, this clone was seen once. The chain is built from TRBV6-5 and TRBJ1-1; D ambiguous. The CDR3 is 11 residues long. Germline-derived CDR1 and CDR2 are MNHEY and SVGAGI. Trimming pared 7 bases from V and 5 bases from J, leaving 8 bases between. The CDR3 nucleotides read TGTGCCAGCACCCGCGAAACTGAAGCTTTCTTT. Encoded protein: CASTRETEAFF.

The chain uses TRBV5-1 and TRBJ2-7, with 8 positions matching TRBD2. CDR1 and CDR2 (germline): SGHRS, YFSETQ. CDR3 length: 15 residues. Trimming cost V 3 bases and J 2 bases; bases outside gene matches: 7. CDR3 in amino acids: CASSSTGGNPYEQYF. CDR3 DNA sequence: TGCGCCAGCAGCTCCACGGGAGGGAACCCCTACGAGCAGTACTTC.

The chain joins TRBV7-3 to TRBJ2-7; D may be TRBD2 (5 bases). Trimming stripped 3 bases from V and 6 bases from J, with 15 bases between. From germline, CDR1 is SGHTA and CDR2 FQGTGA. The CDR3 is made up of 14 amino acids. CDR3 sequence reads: CASSFSGSAGEQYF. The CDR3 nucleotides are TGTGCCAGCAGCTTCTCAGGCTCGGCGGGCGAGCAGTACTTC.

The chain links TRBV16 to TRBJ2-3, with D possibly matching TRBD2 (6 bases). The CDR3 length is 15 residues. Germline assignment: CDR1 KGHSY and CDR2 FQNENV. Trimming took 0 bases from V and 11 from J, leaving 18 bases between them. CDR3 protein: CASSQSAGSEVRQYF. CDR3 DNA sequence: TGTGCCAGCAGCCAATCGGCCGGGAGTGAAGTACGGCAGTATTTT. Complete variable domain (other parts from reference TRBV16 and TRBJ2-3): GEEVAQTPKHLVRGEGQKAKLYCAPIKGHSYVFWYQQVLKNEFKFLISFQNENVFDETGMPKERFSAKCLPNSPCSLEIQATKLEDSAVYFCASSQSAGSEVRQYFGPGTRLTVL.

The CDR3 here is CSASRDYGYTF. In DNA, the CDR3 is TGCAGTGCTAGTCGGGACTATGGCTACACCTTC. The chain has TRBV20-1 and TRBJ1-2; D gene uncertain. Germline loops: CDR1 DFQATT, CDR2 SNEGSKA (reference sequence). The CDR3 spans 11 residues. V lost 3 bases, J lost 3 bases, and 5 bases lay in between.

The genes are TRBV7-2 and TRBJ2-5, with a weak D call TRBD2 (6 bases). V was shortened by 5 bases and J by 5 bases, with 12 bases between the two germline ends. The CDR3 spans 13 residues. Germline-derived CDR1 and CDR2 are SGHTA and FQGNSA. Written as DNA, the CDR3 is TGTGCCAGCAGCCAACTAGCAAGGGAGACCCAGTACTTC. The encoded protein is CASSQLARETQYF.

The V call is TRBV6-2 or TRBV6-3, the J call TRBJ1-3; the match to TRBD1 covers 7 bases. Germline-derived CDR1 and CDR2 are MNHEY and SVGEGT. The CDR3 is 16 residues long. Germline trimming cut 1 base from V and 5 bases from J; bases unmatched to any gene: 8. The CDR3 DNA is TGTGCCAGCAGTTACTTATTCCAGGGGGATCGAAACACCATATATTTT. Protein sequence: CASSYLFQGDRNTIYF.

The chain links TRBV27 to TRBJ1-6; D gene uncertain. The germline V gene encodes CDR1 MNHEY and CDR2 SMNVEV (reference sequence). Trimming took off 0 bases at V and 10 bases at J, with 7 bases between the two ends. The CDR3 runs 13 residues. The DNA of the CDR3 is TGTGCCAGCAGTTTATCCCGCGAATCACCCCTCCACTTT. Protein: CASSLSRESPLHF.